This entry lists 19 T cell receptor beta chains sequenced from one sample in a study of T cells in tuberculosis. Measured with immunoSEQ multiplex PCR; TCRdb has only the in-frame clones, and not every one. The sample has under 45,000 clones; around 95% are singletons. The sequencing input was PBMCs. The receptors were gathered from a donor aged 10-29 years with latent tuberculosis or without tuberculosis infection.

The DNA for the CDR3 is TGTGCCTGGAGTGCCTTACCGGGACTAACAAACACAGATACGCAGTATTTT. It codes for CAWSALPGLTNTDTQYF. The chain couples TRBV30 to TRBJ2-3, with TRBD2 matching over 7 bases. The V and J ends lost 1 base and 2 bases, in that order; junction bases with no gene match: 12. Looked up from germline, CDR1 is GTSNPN and CDR2 is SVGIG (reference sequence). This CDR3 has 17 amino acids.

The chain links TRBV5-8 to TRBJ1-2, with TRBD1 as a possible D gene (6 bases). The V and J ends lost 0 bases and 3 bases respectively, with 12 bases between them. Germline loops: CDR1 SGHTS, CDR2 YDEGEE. The CDR3 sequence is 15 residues long. For the CDR3, the DNA is TGTGCCAGCAGCTTGGGTGGACAGCCGTACTATGGCTACACCTTC. Translating gives CASSLGGQPYYGYTF.

V is TRBV5-6 and J is TRBJ1-1; no definite D call. Looked up from germline, CDR1 is SGHDT and CDR2 is YYEEEE. V lost 3 bases, J lost 10 bases, and 13 bases lay in between. CDR3 size: 12 residues. CDR3 nucleotide sequence: TGTGCCAGCAGCTCCTGGGGAGTGTCAGCTTTCTTT. Amino acids: CASSSWGVSAFF.

The chain combines TRBV5-8 with TRBJ1-1; 8 nucleotides align to TRBD1. There are 15 residues in the CDR3. The J segment lost 4 bases and the V segment lost 3 bases, leaving 8 bases of the junction unmatched. Germline loops: CDR1 SGHTS, CDR2 YDEGEE. The CDR3 here is CASSWLRQGSTEAFF. The CDR3 nucleotides read TGTGCCAGCAGCTGGCTAAGACAGGGGAGCACTGAAGCTTTCTTT.

The chain is built from TRBV15 and TRBJ1-4; D gene uncertain. Trimming pared 0 bases from V and 8 bases from J, leaving 16 bases between. The CDR3 totals 16 residues. CDR1 LNHNV and CDR2 YYDKDF come from the germline V gene (reference sequence). The CDR3 spells CATSRDLVSSGEKLFF. CDR3 in DNA: TGTGCCACCAGCAGAGATTTAGTGAGTTCGGGGGAAAAACTGTTTTTT. Complete variable domain (other parts from reference TRBV15 and TRBJ1-4): DAMVIQNPRYQVTQFGKPVTLSCSQTLNHNVMYWYQQKSSQAPKLLFHYYDKDFNNEADTPDNFQSRRPNTSFCFLDIRSPGLGDTAMYLCATSRDLVSSGEKLFFGSGTQLSVL.

The V and J genes are TRBV9 and TRBJ2-5, with D unresolved. The V gene's germline CDR1 is SGDLS and CDR2 YYNGEE. CDR3 length: 14 residues. Trimming removed 4 bases at V and 5 bases at J, with 15 bases between. The CDR3 here is CASSPGLGRETQYF. The CDR3 DNA reads TGTGCCAGCAGCCCCGGTTTGGGCCGGGAGACCCAGTACTTC.

The CDR3 here is CASSVTGTGLTGANVLTF. As DNA, the CDR3 is TGTGCCAGCAGCGTGACCGGGACAGGGTTGACTGGGGCCAACGTCCTGACTTTC. The chain recombines TRBV9 with TRBJ2-6, with TRBD1 matching over 9 bases. After removal of 2 bases from V and 2 bases from J, the junction contained 8 bases not matched to a gene. The CDR3 length is 18 residues. Germline CDR1 is SGDLS and CDR2 is YYNGEE.

The chain is built from TRBV7-2 and TRBJ2-7, with D maybe TRBD2 (5 bases). The germline V gene has CDR1 SGHTA and CDR2 FQGNSA. The CDR3 spans 16 residues. With 1 base removed from V and 0 bases from J, the gap between germline ends came to 13 bases. In nucleotides, the CDR3 is TGTGCCAGCAGCTTAGATGTCGGGATTCTCTCCTACGAGCAGTACTTC. Its translation: CASSLDVGILSYEQYF.

This chain links TRBV18 with TRBJ1-2; 8 nucleotides line up with TRBD1. The junction had 3 bases not matched to a gene; V was cut back by 2 bases and J by 4 bases. The CDR3 is made up of 14 amino acids. Germline V gene sequence: CDR1 KGHSH, CDR2 LQKENI. In DNA, the CDR3 is TGTGCCAGCTCACCAACAGGGGGGGCCTATGGCTACACCTTC. It encodes CASSPTGGAYGYTF.

J is TRBJ1-1 and V is TRBV25-1, with 8 bases matching TRBD1. With 4 bases clipped from V and 4 bases from J, the junction kept 5 bases outside the gene matches. This CDR3 is 14 amino acids long. Germline CDR1 reads MGHDK; CDR2 reads SYGVNS. This CDR3 is CASSGRTGPTEAFF. DNA for the CDR3: TGTGCCAGCAGTGGGAGGACAGGGCCCACTGAAGCTTTCTTT.

V gene TRBV10-3 combines with J gene TRBJ2-2, with 13 positions matching TRBD2. After removal of 3 bases from V and 0 bases from J, the junction contained 7 bases not matched to a gene. Germline V lookup: CDR1 ENHRY, CDR2 SYGVKD. CDR3 length equals 19 residues. This CDR3 reads CAISDRVTSGGANTGELFF. The CDR3 DNA is TGTGCCATCAGTGACCGGGTAACTAGCGGGGGGGCGAACACCGGGGAGCTGTTTTTT.

The chain employs TRBV6-6 and TRBJ1-4; D perhaps matches TRBD1 (5 bases). CDR1 is MNHNY, CDR2 SVGAGI, per germline (reference sequence). The CDR3 runs to 14 residues. Trimming removed 2 bases at V and 11 bases at J, with 15 bases between. The CDR3 loop reads CASSYPSSGWKLFF. The CDR3 bases are TGTGCCAGCAGTTACCCCAGCTCAGGGTGGAAACTGTTTTTT.

For this clone: The sample contains more than one DNA sequence encoding this CDR3. V and J are TRBV9 and TRBJ1-6; TRBD1 matches at 10 bases. V dropped 0 bases and J dropped 8; count of bases not matched to a gene: 2. The CDR3 is 15 amino acids. CDR1 and CDR2 (germline): SGDLS, YYNGEE. CDR3 residues: CASSVVGTGDSPLHF. The CDR3 DNA sequence: TGTGCCAGCAGCGTAGTGGGGACAGGGGATTCACCCCTCCACTTT.

The rearrangement links TRBV5-4 to TRBJ2-5, with a weak D call TRBD1 (6 bases). Germline CDR1 SGHNT, CDR2 YYREEE (reference sequence). Trimming removed 2 bases at V and 4 bases at J, with 12 bases between. This CDR3 has 14 residues. This chain's CDR3 is CASSFTRGRETQYF. The DNA of the CDR3 is TGTGCCAGCAGCTTCACCAGGGGCAGAGAGACCCAGTACTTC.

The rearrangement joins TRBV27 to TRBJ1-5; 7 bases are shared with TRBD1. This CDR3 has 16 amino acids. Germline V gene lookup returns CDR1 MNHEY and CDR2 SMNVEV (reference sequence). V trimming: 6 bases; J trimming: 1 base; junction bases outside the gene matches: 9. The CDR3 DNA reads TGTGCCAGCAGCCCCATAGACAGGGAGAGCAATCAGCCCCAGCATTTT. Translating gives CASSPIDRESNQPQHF.

V is TRBV19 and J is TRBJ1-1, with D hard to call. The CDR3 runs to 12 residues. Trimming removed 5 bases from V and 4 bases from J, with 8 bases in between. CDR1 is LNHDA, CDR2 SQIVND, per germline (reference sequence). CDR3 nucleotides: TGTGCCAGTAGTTTCCGGGGCACTGAAGCTTTCTTT. Translation gives CASSFRGTEAFF.

This clone was picked up a small number of times. V is TRBV5-1 and J is TRBJ1-1; tentatively, D is TRBD1 (5 bases). CDR3 length equals 16 residues. Germline assignment: CDR1 SGHRS and CDR2 YFSETQ. Trimming shortened V by 4 bases and J by 1 base, and 17 bases separated the two germline ends. The CDR3 spells CASSPGQGARNTEAFF. CDR3 nucleotide sequence: TGCGCCAGCAGCCCCGGACAAGGGGCCCGGAACACTGAAGCTTTCTTT.

This clone was detected once. This sequence joins TRBV30 and TRBJ2-7; 10 bases map to TRBD1. The CDR3 is made up of 13 amino acids. Germline CDR1 reads GTSNPN; CDR2 reads SVGIG (reference sequence). The J segment lost 4 bases and the V segment lost 5 bases, leaving 5 bases of the junction unmatched. CDR3 sequence (DNA): TGTGCCTGGTTGACAGGGGGCGGTTACGAGCAGTACTTC. Amino acids: CAWLTGGGYEQYF.

The V call is TRBV18, the J call TRBJ1-1, with 8 bases fitting TRBD1. CDR1 is KGHSH, CDR2 LQKENI, per germline. This CDR3 has 14 amino acids. V lost 3 bases, J lost 3 bases, and 3 bases stayed unmatched. For the CDR3, the DNA is TGTGCCAGCTCACCTACAGGGGGGGACACTGAAGCTTTCTTT. Translating it yields CASSPTGGDTEAFF.